The rows below give T cell receptor beta chains drawn from one sample of a study of blood T cell repertoires in COVID-19. The table came from immunoSEQ multiplex PCR; TCRdb's copy has only in-frame clones and leaves some out. The sample carries about 180,000 clones, roughly 80% recorded once. The specimen was peripheral blood. All receptors derive from a human donor in a cohort sampled during active COVID-19. CDR3s include the opening cysteine and the closing phenylalanine or tryptophan. The order of the fields is CDR3 length, J gene, clone size, V gene, CDR3 protein. Clone size appears in some rows only: once, few, many, or a class for an expanded clone.

CDR3 length: 15
J gene: TRBJ2-3
clone size: NA
V gene: TRBV28
CDR3 protein: CASSLTGLSTDTQYF

CDR3 length: 14
J gene: TRBJ1-6
clone size: once
V gene: TRBV6-5
CDR3 protein: CASSYLDRGSPLHF

CDR3 length: 14
J gene: TRBJ1-6
clone size: NA
V gene: TRBV9
CDR3 protein: CASSVNRGNSPLHF

CDR3 length: 13
J gene: TRBJ1-1
clone size: few
V gene: TRBV3-1/TRBV3-2
CDR3 protein: CASSQDRGLKAFF

CDR3 length: 13
J gene: TRBJ1-5
clone size: few
V gene: TRBV2
CDR3 protein: CASTPEGNQPQHF

CDR3 length: 14
J gene: TRBJ1-5
clone size: few
V gene: TRBV3-1/TRBV3-2
CDR3 protein: CASSLGQGGQPQHF

CDR3 length: 15
J gene: TRBJ2-7
clone size: NA
V gene: TRBV18
CDR3 protein: CASSPPSGSSYEQYF

CDR3 length: 16
J gene: TRBJ2-5
clone size: NA
V gene: TRBV3-1/TRBV3-2
CDR3 protein: CASSQAGSGGGETQYF

CDR3 length: 14
J gene: TRBJ2-7
clone size: NA
V gene: TRBV7-2
CDR3 protein: CASSSLAGPYEQYF

CDR3 length: 14
J gene: TRBJ2-3
clone size: NA
V gene: TRBV28
CDR3 protein: CASNSGRAADTQYF

CDR3 length: 16
J gene: TRBJ1-6
clone size: NA
V gene: TRBV18
CDR3 protein: CASSPTMVSYNSPLHF

CDR3 length: 18
J gene: TRBJ1-5
clone size: NA
V gene: TRBV7-8
CDR3 protein: CASSLVVTGANNNQPQHF

CDR3 length: 17
J gene: TRBJ2-5
clone size: once
V gene: TRBV15
CDR3 protein: CATSRDPGAGGEETQYF

CDR3 length: 15
J gene: TRBJ2-7
clone size: NA
V gene: TRBV18
CDR3 protein: CASSPTSGMLGEQYF

CDR3 length: 15
J gene: TRBJ2-7
clone size: NA
V gene: TRBV23-1
CDR3 protein: CASSQPTGTGFEQYF

CDR3 length: 15
J gene: TRBJ2-1
clone size: NA
V gene: TRBV5-4
CDR3 protein: CASSSTGGSYNEQFF

CDR3 length: 16
J gene: TRBJ2-5
clone size: NA
V gene: TRBV5-5
CDR3 protein: CASWTSGALGQETQYF

CDR3 length: 14
J gene: TRBJ2-7
clone size: once
V gene: TRBV28
CDR3 protein: CASSLGGVSYEQYF

CDR3 length: 16
J gene: TRBJ1-6
clone size: many
V gene: TRBV7-2
CDR3 protein: CASSSTGGGKGSPLHF

CDR3 length: 13
J gene: TRBJ2-4
clone size: NA
V gene: TRBV6-5
CDR3 protein: CASSFQGTNIQYF

CDR3 length: 14
J gene: TRBJ2-3
clone size: NA
V gene: TRBV18
CDR3 protein: CASSPPGSTDTQYF

CDR3 length: 14
J gene: TRBJ1-2
clone size: few
V gene: TRBV28
CDR3 protein: CASSLLTGGRGYTF

CDR3 length: 15
J gene: TRBJ2-6
clone size: NA
V gene: TRBV28
CDR3 protein: CASSLVGGGANVLTF

CDR3 length: 17
J gene: TRBJ1-1
clone size: NA
V gene: TRBV5-6
CDR3 protein: CASSLSRAGAMNTEAFF

CDR3 length: 13
J gene: TRBJ2-7
clone size: NA
V gene: TRBV4-1
CDR3 protein: CASSQAGGNEQYF

CDR3 length: 14
J gene: TRBJ1-2
clone size: NA
V gene: TRBV6-6
CDR3 protein: CASSYSKLSYGYTF